The rows below give T cell receptor beta chains drawn from one sample of a study of shared clonotypes between healthy human individuals. The repertoire was sequenced with immunoSEQ multiplex PCR; TCRdb's copy has only in-frame clones and lacks some. The sample lists about 2.3 million clones; roughly 90% were seen once. The sequencing input was naive CD4+ T cells from PBMCs. The receptor set was obtained from a man aged 18 to 29 in good health. Some clones in this sample may be carry-over from other donors' samples. Each CDR3 is given with its conserved first and last residue. Each record gives: J gene, D gene, clone size, V gene, CDR3 protein, CDR3 DNA. A D gene is named only where the DNA matches it firmly. Only part of the rows carry a size: once, few, many, or a class if the clone is expanded.

>TRBJ2-2|.|.|TRBV4-2
CASSQGGSKGSWELFF
TGTGCCAGCAGCCAAGGCGGGTCGAAGGGCTCTTGGGAGCTGTTTTTT
>TRBJ2-1|.|.|TRBV6-1
CASSLQALRWQFF
TGTGCCAGCAGCCTCCAGGCCCTCAGGTGGCAGTTCTTC
>TRBJ2-2|.|.|TRBV29-1
CSVGTLNTGELFF
TGCAGCGTAGGGACTCTCAACACCGGGGAGCTGTTTTTT
>TRBJ2-6|TRBD2|.|TRBV4-1
CASSQGGTSGRKYGANVLTF
TGCGCCAGCAGCCAAGGCGGGACTAGCGGGAGAAAGTATGGGGCCAACGTCCTGACTTTC
>TRBJ1-5|.|few|TRBV27
CASSGQSNQPQHF
TGTGCCAGCAGTGGACAGAGCAATCAGCCCCAGCATTTT
>TRBJ2-7|.|.|TRBV11-2
CASSLVSGSSYEQYF
TGTGCCAGCAGCTTAGTTTCGGGCAGCTCCTACGAGCAGTACTTC
>TRBJ2-2|TRBD2|.|TRBV7-2
CASSRTSGITGELFF
TGTGCCAGCAGTCGGACTAGCGGAATCACCGGGGAGCTGTTTTTT
>TRBJ2-1|.|.|TRBV7-8
CASSLRFGNNEQFF
TGTGCCAGCAGCTTACGGTTCGGAAACAATGAGCAGTTCTTC
>TRBJ1-1|.|.|TRBV5-1
CASHTSQGSGTEAFF
TGCGCCAGCCATACGTCACAGGGCTCTGGCACTGAAGCTTTCTTT
>TRBJ2-2|TRBD2|.|TRBV2
CASSLREADTGELFF
TGTGCCAGCAGCCTGCGGGAGGCCGACACCGGGGAGCTGTTTTTT
>TRBJ2-4|.|.|TRBV28
CASSRPLGAKNIQYF
TGTGCCAGCAGCCGGCCGTTAGGAGCCAAAAACATTCAGTACTTC
>TRBJ2-5|.|.|TRBV5-6
CASSLGTGFRGVQETQYF
TGTGCCAGCAGCTTGGGGACGGGGTTCCGTGGGGTCCAAGAGACCCAGTACTTC
>TRBJ1-2|.|.|TRBV9
CASSVIAVGSYGYTF
TGTGCCAGCAGCGTAATCGCGGTGGGCAGCTATGGCTACACCTTC
>TRBJ2-7|.|.|TRBV7-2
CASSFDRSYEQYF
TGTGCCAGCAGCTTTGACAGGAGCTACGAGCAGTACTTC
>TRBJ2-7|.|.|TRBV7-9
CASSPPGRLDEQYF
TGTGCCAGCAGCCCTCCTGGACGTCTTGACGAGCAGTACTTC
>TRBJ2-7|.|.|TRBV29-1
CSVGSRGIYEQYF
TGCAGCGTTGGGTCGCGGGGTATCTACGAGCAGTACTTC
>TRBJ2-7|.|.|TRBV5-1
CASSLAVQGSSEQYF
TGCGCCAGCAGCTTGGCCGTTCAGGGTTCGTCCGAGCAGTACTTC
>TRBJ1-4|.|.|TRBV28
CASSVHGAANEKLFF
TGTGCCAGCAGTGTACATGGGGCGGCTAATGAAAAACTGTTTTTT
>TRBJ2-1|.|.|TRBV6-1
CASTERGRTYNEQFF
TGTGCCAGCACCGAGAGGGGGAGGACCTACAATGAGCAGTTCTTC
>TRBJ2-7|TRBD1|.|TRBV6-1
CASSVRDRQDEQYF
TGTGCCAGCAGTGTACGGGACAGACAGGACGAGCAGTACTTC
>TRBJ2-1|.|.|TRBV5-1
CASMGTPSYNEQFF
TGCGCCAGCATGGGGACTCCTTCCTACAATGAGCAGTTCTTC
>TRBJ2-5|.|.|TRBV5-1
CASSRTVQETQYF
TGCGCCAGCAGCAGGACGGTCCAAGAGACCCAGTACTTC
>TRBJ2-3|.|.|TRBV10-3
CAIRAPQSVGTDTQYF
TGTGCCATCAGGGCCCCCCAATCTGTGGGCACAGATACGCAGTATTTT
>TRBJ2-7|.|.|TRBV13
CASSLGGQAAYEQYF
TGTGCCAGCAGCTTAGGCGGCCAGGCAGCCTACGAGCAGTACTTC
>TRBJ2-7|TRBD2|.|TRBV10-3
CAISRLAGDGEQYF
TGTGCCATCAGTCGCCTAGCGGGAGACGGTGAGCAGTACTTC
>TRBJ2-2|.|.|TRBV5-1
CASSSSLVSVAGELFF
TGCGCCAGCAGCTCTTCACTAGTTTCAGTAGCCGGGGAGCTGTTTTTT
>TRBJ2-1|.|.|TRBV11-2
CASSLGDHNEQFF
TGTGCCAGCAGTCTAGGGGATCACAATGAGCAGTTCTTC
>TRBJ2-1|.|once|TRBV7-8
CASSLILTSTNEQFF
TGTGCCAGCAGCTTAATCCTGACTAGTACCAATGAGCAGTTCTTC